These 24 T cell receptor beta chains were sequenced from one sample in a study of CD8 T cells in ankylosing spondylitis. TCRdb re-derived calls from the 5' RACE reads in MiXCR, one entry per CDR3 protein. The sample holds about 240,000 distinct CDR3 sequences, approximately 8.4% seen once. The sample taken for sequencing was blood, either unsorted or a sorted T cell fraction (not recorded which). The receptors here all came from a female donor with ankylosing spondylitis or in good health (not recorded which).

This clonotype was found many times. The chain employs TRBV9 and TRBJ2-3; no clear D. The CDR3 has 14 amino acids. V lost 4 bases and J lost 0, with 9 bases in between. Germline V gene lookup returns CDR1 SGDLS and CDR2 YYNGEE. CDR3 coding DNA: TGTGCCAGCAGCCTAGGTAGCAGCACAGATACGCAGTATTTT. Translated: CASSLGSSTDTQYF.

As to this clonotype: A much more abundant neighbour one base away suggests this may be a read error. The CDR3 nucleotides are TGTGCCAGCAGTGAAGACAGCGGGAGAGTTACCGGGGAGCTGTTTTTT. Its protein product is CASSEDSGRVTGELFF. V is TRBV25-1 and J is TRBJ2-2; the match to TRBD2 covers 8 bases. In germline, CDR1 is MGHDK, CDR2 SYGVNS. J gave up 5 bases and V 2 bases, and 7 bases lay outside the gene matches. The CDR3 covers 16 residues.

The genes are TRBV11-2 and TRBJ2-1; 10 bases are shared with TRBD2. The CDR3 is 15 residues long. Germline V gives CDR1 SGHAT, CDR2 FQNNGV. J lost 8 bases, V lost 0 bases, and 4 bases had no gene match. The CDR3 DNA is TGTGCCAGCAGCTTAGAGTGGCTAGCGGGAGATGAGCAGTTCTTC. Its translation: CASSLEWLAGDEQFF.

The chain carries TRBV19 and TRBJ2-1; D might be TRBD1 (6 bases). V was pared by 1 base and J by 9 bases, with 16 bases between. In germline, CDR1 is LNHDA, CDR2 SQIVND (reference sequence). CDR3 size: 15 residues. Written as DNA, the CDR3 is TGTGCCAGTAGTATAGGTGGGGCAGGGGCTCGTGAGCAGTTCTTC. It yields the protein CASSIGGAGAREQFF.

The sample holds many counts of this clonotype. V usage is TRBV12-3 or TRBV12-4 and J usage is TRBJ1-5; D is perhaps TRBD1 (5 bases). The CDR3 runs to 14 residues. With 3 bases removed from V and 4 bases from J, the gap between germline ends came to 10 bases. Here the CDR3 reads CASSLPGRNQPQHF. The CDR3 nucleotides read TGTGCCAGCAGTTTGCCAGGGCGAAATCAGCCCCAGCATTTT.

This clonotype has just a few counts. V gene TRBV20-1 combines with J gene TRBJ2-5; D perhaps matches TRBD1 (5 bases). V was pared by 7 bases and J by 7 bases, with 22 bases between. The CDR3 length is 14 residues. The germline V gene encodes CDR1 DFQATT and CDR2 SNEGSKA (reference sequence). The CDR3 coding sequence is TGCAGTGTCCCGCCCCACAGGCAGGAAGGGACCCAGTACTTC. It translates to CSVPPHRQEGTQYF.

This clonotype was detected a few times. The rearrangement uses TRBV6-2 or TRBV6-3 and TRBJ2-7; TRBD2 agrees at 10 bases. V gave up 6 bases and J gave up 3 bases; unmatched junction bases: 8. The CDR3 runs to 15 residues. The germline V gene has CDR1 MNHEY and CDR2 SVGEGT. The CDR3 bases are TGTGCCAGCAGAAGACTAGCGGGTGGATTCTACGAGCAGTACTTC. This encodes CASRRLAGGFYEQYF.

This clonotype showed up just a few times. CDR3 DNA: TGTGCCAGCAGCTTTGACCCGGCCTACGAGCAGTACTTC. This gives the protein CASSFDPAYEQYF. This sequence joins TRBV7-2 and TRBJ2-7; D gene unclear. Germline V gene lookup returns CDR1 SGHTA and CDR2 FQGNSA. V shed 3 bases and J shed 2 bases, with 8 bases lying between them. CDR3 length: 13 amino acids.

This clonotype was counted a few times. This chain links TRBV6-5 with TRBJ2-1; TRBD2 is a possible D gene (6 bases). CDR3 length equals 15 residues. Per germline, CDR1 MNHEY and CDR2 SVGAGI. Trimming shortened V by 2 bases and J by 6 bases, and 14 bases separated the two germline ends. CDR3 coding DNA: TGTGCCAGCAGTTACGAGGGCGGGATAGGCAATGAGCAGTTCTTC. This gives the protein CASSYEGGIGNEQFF.

This clonotype was counted only a few times. V usage is TRBV5-1 and J usage is TRBJ2-1, with 13 bases identical to TRBD2. Trimming removed 4 bases from V and 9 bases from J; junction bases left unmatched: 7. Germline V gene sequence: CDR1 SGHRS, CDR2 YFSETQ. This CDR3 is built from 15 residues. The CDR3 DNA reads TGCGCCAGCAGCATAGGACTAGCGGGAGTGAGTGAGCAGTTCTTC. It yields the protein CASSIGLAGVSEQFF.

This clonotype was counted many times. The rearrangement uses TRBV11-2 and TRBJ2-5; 7 positions agree with TRBD1. Unmatched junction bases numbered 5, after V lost 2 bases and J lost 2 bases. CDR3 length: 15 residues. Germline CDR1 reads SGHAT; CDR2 reads FQNNGV. The CDR3 spells CASSLSSRGQETQYF. The CDR3 DNA is TGTGCCAGCAGCTTAAGTAGCAGGGGGCAAGAGACCCAGTACTTC.

This rearrangement joins TRBV5-1 to TRBJ2-3, with D perhaps matching TRBD1 (6 bases). Trimming pared 2 bases from V and 2 bases from J, leaving 12 bases between. The germline gives CDR1 SGHRS, CDR2 YFSETQ. The CDR3 has 15 amino acids. CDR3 sequence: CASSFGTRITDTQYF. CDR3 DNA: TGCGCCAGCAGCTTCGGGACACGTATCACAGATACGCAGTATTTT.

This clonotype was detected many times. For the CDR3, the DNA is TGTGCCAGCAGTCCGGGACTACTTCTCACCGGGGAGCTGTTTTTT. The encoded protein is CASSPGLLLTGELFF. The chain employs TRBV12-3 or TRBV12-4 and TRBJ2-2; 7 bases agree with TRBD2. The CDR3 spans 15 residues. The trim removed 5 bases at V and 4 bases at J, leaving 7 bases unmatched.

At least ten counts were recorded for this clonotype. J is TRBJ2-1 and V is TRBV20-1; 13 positions match TRBD2. Germline V CDR1 and CDR2: DFQATT, SNEGSKA (reference sequence). The CDR3 covers 16 residues. The V and J ends lost 0 bases and 6 bases, in that order; junction bases with no gene match: 5. The CDR3 sequence: CSARDPWTSGSNEQFF. The CDR3, as DNA: TGCAGTGCTAGAGATCCATGGACTAGCGGGAGCAATGAGCAGTTCTTC.

This clonotype has a count of ten or more. This chain uses TRBV6-5 with TRBJ2-2, with D possibly being TRBD2 (6 bases). Trimming left V 0 bases short and J 4 bases short, with 18 bases between. The CDR3 totals 18 residues. Germline assignment: CDR1 MNHEY and CDR2 SVGAGI. CDR3 DNA: TGTGCCAGCAGTTACTCGGGCGGGTTCGGGGGAGGCACCGGGGAGCTGTTTTTT. This codes for CASSYSGGFGGGTGELFF.

In regard to this clonotype: Since a much larger clone is just one base distant, this may be a read error. This rearrangement joins TRBV20-1 to TRBJ2-2, with D possibly TRBD2 on 6 matching bases. CDR1 and CDR2 from the germline V gene are DFQATT and SNEGSKA (reference sequence). The V end was cut by 5 bases, the J end by 1 base, with 17 bases between. The CDR3 loop spans 16 amino acids. CDR3: CSAWGFLGGNTGELFF. The CDR3 nucleotides are TGCAGTGCTTGGGGCTTCCTGGGGGGGAACACCGGGGAGCTGTTTTTT.

This clonotype has more than one count but fewer than ten. It may be a read error: a sequence one base away is much more abundant. The chain couples TRBV5-1 to TRBJ1-1, with D perhaps matching TRBD1 (6 bases). The germline V gene encodes CDR1 SGHRS and CDR2 YFSETQ. The CDR3 is 14 residues long. The CDR3 nucleotides read TGCTCCAGCAGCTTGGGGGGACAATACACTGAAGCTTTCTTT. It codes for CSSSLGGQYTEAFF.

This clonotype was seen many times. The chain couples TRBV20-1 to TRBJ2-3; D remains ambiguous. Germline V lookup: CDR1 DFQATT, CDR2 SNEGSKA (reference sequence). The CDR3 sequence is 11 residues long. V gave up 4 bases and J gave up 4 bases, with 6 bases separating them. The CDR3 protein is CSAIQPDTQYF. The CDR3 DNA is TGCAGTGCTATCCAGCCAGATACGCAGTATTTT.

This clonotype was seen many times. V and J are TRBV20-1 and TRBJ2-1; D call uncertain. CDR1 is DFQATT and CDR2 is SNEGSKA in the germline V gene (reference sequence). The V and J ends lost 3 bases and 0 bases respectively, with 12 bases between them. The CDR3 is 15 residues long. In nucleotides, the CDR3 is TGCAGTGCTAGTACGCTTCTTCACTCCTACAATGAGCAGTTCTTC. It codes for CSASTLLHSYNEQFF.

This clonotype was seen at least ten times. The rearrangement joins TRBV29-1 to TRBJ1-2; tentative D call: TRBD1 (5 bases). Looked up from germline, CDR1 is SQVTM and CDR2 is ANQGSEA. This CDR3 comprises 12 residues. Trimming removed 4 bases at V and 6 bases at J, with 12 bases between. The CDR3 loop reads CSVGQIADGYTF. The CDR3 DNA follows: TGCAGCGTTGGACAGATAGCCGATGGCTACACCTTC.

The table lists this clonotype with a few counts. J is TRBJ2-3 and V is TRBV7-2; TRBD2 matches at 9 bases. Germline CDR1 reads SGHTA; CDR2 reads FQGNSA. J was trimmed by 2 bases and V by 2 bases; bases with no gene match: 8. CDR3 length: 17 residues. The CDR3 is CASSLSFTSGYTDTQYF. CDR3 DNA: TGTGCCAGCAGCTTATCGTTCACTAGCGGGTACACAGATACGCAGTATTTT.

The rearrangement uses TRBV20-1 and TRBJ2-1; 15 bases agree with TRBD2. The CDR3 has 17 amino acids. Germline V gene sequence: CDR1 DFQATT, CDR2 SNEGSKA (reference sequence). The chain's CDR3 is CCVYGLAGGPRNNEQFF. In DNA, the CDR3 is TGCTGCGTCTACGGACTAGCGGGAGGGCCGAGAAACAATGAGCAGTTCTTC.

This clonotype was counted many times. The chain recombines TRBV27 with TRBJ2-7; either TRBD1 or TRBD2 may fit D (5 bases each). With 0 bases removed from V and 3 bases from J, the gap between germline ends came to 9 bases. The CDR3 sequence is 14 residues long. Germline V gene lookup returns CDR1 MNHEY and CDR2 SMNVEV (reference sequence). The chain's CDR3 is CASSLSPGRYEQYF. The CDR3 nucleotides are TGTGCCAGCAGTTTATCTCCGGGACGCTACGAGCAGTACTTC.

The rearrangement joins TRBV11-2 to TRBJ2-7; 11 bases line up with TRBD2. Per germline, CDR1 SGHAT and CDR2 FQNNGV. CDR3 length: 18 amino acids. The junction had 14 bases not matched to a gene; V was cut back by 5 bases and J by 2 bases. The CDR3 nucleotides are TGTGCCAGCAGCGAAACACGATTTACTAGCGGGGGCCCCTACGAGCAGTACTTC. Its translation: CASSETRFTSGGPYEQYF.